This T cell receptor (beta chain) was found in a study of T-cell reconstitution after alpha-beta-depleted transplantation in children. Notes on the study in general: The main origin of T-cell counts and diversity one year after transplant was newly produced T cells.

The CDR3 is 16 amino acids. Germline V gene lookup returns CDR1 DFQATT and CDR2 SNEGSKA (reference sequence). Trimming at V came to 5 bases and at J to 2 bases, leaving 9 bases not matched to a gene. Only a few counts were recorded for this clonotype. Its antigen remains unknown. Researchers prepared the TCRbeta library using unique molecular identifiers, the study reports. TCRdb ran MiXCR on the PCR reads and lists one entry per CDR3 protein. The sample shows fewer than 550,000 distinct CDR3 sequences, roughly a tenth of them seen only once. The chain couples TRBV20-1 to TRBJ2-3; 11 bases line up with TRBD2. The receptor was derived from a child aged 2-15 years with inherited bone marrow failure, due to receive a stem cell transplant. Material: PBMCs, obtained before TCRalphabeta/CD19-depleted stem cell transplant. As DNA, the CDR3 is TGCAGTGCTCTAAATCCGGGACTAGCGGCCACAGATACGCAGTATTTT. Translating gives CSALNPGLAATDTQYF.